The 24 T cell receptor beta chains below were found in one sample sequenced in a study of cytomegalovirus exposure and HLA in healthy donors (dated by TCRdb to 2016 to 2017). The library was obtained by the immunoSEQ multiplex PCR assay. The multiplex PCR relied on a mix of 60 forward primers for TCR Vbeta segments and 13 reverse primers for TCR Jbeta segments. Here the immuneACCESS table is served through TCRdb, limited to in-frame sequences with V and J called. Missing clones are a known gap in these copies; in checked studies unresolved V genes cover under half, and the rest lacks a known reason. This sample has about 170,000 clones in its table, and 76% of those were observed once. Of the sample, 0.6% to 0.9% falls within the top ten clones. The sequenced sample consisted of PBMCs. Every receptor here comes from a female donor in good health and CMV-seronegative.

This clone showed up just once. The gene calls are TRBV9 and TRBJ2-3; D not certain. Germline V gene data show CDR1 as SGDLS and CDR2 as YYNGEE. V dropped 1 base and J dropped 3 bases, with 3 bases sitting between them. The CDR3 is 12 residues long. As DNA, the CDR3 is TGTGCCAGCAGCGTAACAACAGATACGCAGTATTTT. This sequence encodes CASSVTTDTQYF.

V gene TRBV4-3 combines with J gene TRBJ2-2; 15 bases match TRBD2. CDR1 is LGHNA and CDR2 is YSLEER in the germline V gene. Trimming removed 2 bases from V and 4 bases from J; junction bases left unmatched: 14. The CDR3 consists of 21 residues. As DNA, the CDR3 is TGCGCCAGCAGCCAACTTAGGGGGACTAGCGGGAGGAAGTCGCGCACCGGGGAGCTGTTTTTT. Residues: CASSQLRGTSGRKSRTGELFF.

This rearrangement joins TRBV6-1 to TRBJ1-5; 9 bases map to TRBD1. The V gene's germline CDR1 is MNHNS and CDR2 SASEGT. Unmatched junction bases numbered 5, after V lost 4 bases and J lost 4 bases. CDR3 length: 15 amino acids. CDR3 nucleotides: TGTGCCAGCAGTGTGGACAGGGGTCGGAATCAGCCCCAGCATTTT. This codes for CASSVDRGRNQPQHF.

This chain connects TRBV5-8 to TRBJ1-5, with D possibly matching TRBD1 (6 bases). CDR3 length equals 16 residues. Trimming stripped 4 bases from V and 2 bases from J, with 16 bases between. CDR1 and CDR2 from the germline V gene are SGHTS and YDEGEE. The CDR3 DNA reads TGTGCCAGCAGCCCCGGTGGGGGGGCGGGCAATCAGCCCCAGCATTTT. Protein product: CASSPGGGAGNQPQHF.

The V gene is TRBV7-6, the J gene TRBJ2-5; D gene uncertain. Per the germline V gene, CDR1 is SGHVS and CDR2 is FNYEAQ. This CDR3 is 11 amino acids long. With 3 bases removed from V and 5 bases from J, the gap between germline ends came to 4 bases. The CDR3 region is CASSFLETQYF. In DNA form, the CDR3 reads TGTGCCAGCAGCTTCCTGGAGACCCAGTACTTC.

V gene TRBV6-1 combines with J gene TRBJ2-3; 8 positions agree with TRBD2. V lost 4 bases, J lost 4 bases, and 4 bases stayed unmatched. CDR1 is MNHNS, CDR2 SASEGT, per germline. The CDR3 is 14 amino acids. For the CDR3, the DNA is TGTGCCAGCAGTGGTACGGGGGGGGCAGATACGCAGTATTTT. Its protein product is CASSGTGGADTQYF.

The table lists this clone with a count of one. This chain joins TRBV18 and TRBJ1-1; 11 bases agree with TRBD1. The germline V gene encodes CDR1 KGHSH and CDR2 LQKENI. J was trimmed by 5 bases and V by 4 bases; bases with no gene match: 12. The CDR3 has 17 residues. CDR3 loop: CASSRGGTGGLWTEAFF. Here the CDR3 DNA reads TGTGCCAGCTCACGAGGGGGGACAGGGGGTTTGTGGACTGAAGCTTTCTTT.

J is TRBJ2-1 and V is TRBV7-3, with a possible D match to TRBD2 (5 bases). The germline CDR1 and CDR2 sequences are SGHTA and FQGTGA. This CDR3 has 17 residues. V lost 0 bases to trimming and J lost 2 bases, with 14 bases between them. CDR3 coding DNA: TGTGCCAGCAGCTTAACAGGACTCCTTATCGCCTACAATGAGCAGTTCTTC. This gives the protein CASSLTGLLIAYNEQFF.

The V call is TRBV7-2, the J call TRBJ2-1, with 15 bases fitting TRBD2. From germline, CDR1 is SGHTA and CDR2 FQGNSA. The CDR3 length is 18 residues. The junction had 7 bases not matched to a gene; V was cut back by 3 bases and J by 4 bases. CDR3 protein: CASSLIGTSGGPYNEQFF. The CDR3 coding sequence is TGTGCCAGCAGCTTGATCGGGACTAGCGGGGGGCCGTACAATGAGCAGTTCTTC.

As regards this clone: One end of the junction is discordant with germline, which a read error may explain. The sample holds other DNA sequences that translate to the same CDR3. The chain carries TRBV7-7 and TRBJ1-5; D possibly corresponds to TRBD1 (5 bases). Germline loops: CDR1 SSHAT, CDR2 FNYEAQ (reference sequence). The CDR3 spans 13 residues. CDR3: CASSLDRDQPQHF. In DNA, the CDR3 is TGTGCTAGCAGCTTAGACAGAGATCAGCCCCAGCATTTT.

V and J are TRBV5-1 and TRBJ1-2; D possibly corresponds to TRBD1 (6 bases). With 0 bases removed from V and 5 bases from J, the gap between germline ends came to 17 bases. CDR1 is SGHRS and CDR2 is YFSETQ in the germline V gene. The CDR3 sequence is 16 residues long. The CDR3 bases are TGCGCCAGCAGCTTGGAACAGGGAGAAGATTCTTATGGCTACACCTTC. This encodes CASSLEQGEDSYGYTF.

This sequence joins TRBV27 and TRBJ2-7; D perhaps matches TRBD1 (5 bases). Trimming stripped 5 bases from V and 2 bases from J, with 16 bases between. Looked up from germline, CDR1 is MNHEY and CDR2 is SMNVEV (reference sequence). The CDR3 loop spans 15 amino acids. CDR3 DNA: TGTGCCAGCAGTCTCTTGACAGCAACCCCCTACGAGCAGTACTTC. It translates to CASSLLTATPYEQYF.

The chain carries TRBV13 and TRBJ2-2, with 7 bases that match TRBD2. Germline loops: CDR1 PRHDT, CDR2 FYEKMQ (reference sequence). The CDR3 loop spans 15 amino acids. Trimming at V came to 3 bases and at J to 0 bases, leaving 1 base not matched to a gene. Here the CDR3 DNA reads TGTGCCAGCAGCTTTAGCGGGCCGAACACCGGGGAGCTGTTTTTT. Translation gives CASSFSGPNTGELFF.

The chain joins TRBV19 to TRBJ2-4, with 9 positions matching TRBD2. The trim removed 5 bases at V and 12 bases at J, leaving 17 bases unmatched. Germline CDR1 reads LNHDA; CDR2 reads SQIVND (reference sequence). The CDR3 contains 16 residues. The CDR3 nucleotides are TGTGCCAGTAGTGCCCTCGGCGGGAGGGCCTATGACAGTCAGTACTTC. Its protein product is CASSALGGRAYDSQYF.

The chain carries TRBV29-1 and TRBJ1-2; D gene unclear. The CDR3 totals 12 residues. Germline values: CDR1 SQVTM, CDR2 ANQGSEA. V shed 3 bases and J shed 6 bases, with 11 bases lying between them. The CDR3 coding sequence is TGCAGCGTTGATGGTAGCGGCCATGGCTACACCTTC. Translated: CSVDGSGHGYTF.

The rearrangement joins TRBV5-4 to TRBJ1-2; TRBD1 aligns across 7 bases. Germline V CDR1 and CDR2: SGHNT, YYREEE (reference sequence). The V gene end was trimmed by 4 bases and the J gene end by 6 bases; junction bases not matched to a gene: 9. The CDR3 spans 14 residues. This chain's CDR3 is CASSLPGQVDGYTF. In DNA, the CDR3 is TGTGCCAGCAGCCTCCCAGGACAGGTGGATGGCTACACCTTC.

In its sample, this clone was seen a few times. The chain joins TRBV30 to TRBJ1-5; 9 positions agree with TRBD1. CDR1 and CDR2 from the germline V gene are GTSNPN and SVGIG (reference sequence). The CDR3 is made up of 13 amino acids. Trimming took 4 bases from V and 4 from J; bases not matched to a gene: 2. The CDR3 region is CAWTGTGNQPQHF. CDR3 nucleotide sequence: TGTGCCTGGACCGGGACAGGGAATCAGCCCCAGCATTTT.

The chain couples TRBV15 to TRBJ1-2; D might be TRBD1 (6 bases). Germline-derived CDR1 and CDR2 are LNHNV and YYDKDF (reference sequence). This CDR3 comprises 15 residues. V lost 1 base, J lost 8 bases, and 17 bases lay in between. The CDR3 region is CATSRVGGPHEGYTF. CDR3 nucleotides: TGTGCCACCAGCAGAGTGGGGGGGCCACATGAAGGCTACACCTTC.

The CDR3 DNA reads TGTGCCAGCAGCCAGCCGGACAGGGTATTTAATGAAAAACTGTTTTTT. Its protein is CASSQPDRVFNEKLFF. This rearrangement joins TRBV4-2 to TRBJ1-4, with 8 bases fitting TRBD1. V dropped 3 bases and J dropped 4; count of bases not matched to a gene: 7. Per germline, CDR1 LGHNA and CDR2 YNFKEQ. The CDR3 covers 16 residues.

The rearrangement uses TRBV21-1 and TRBJ2-3; TRBD1 reflects the table's D call only, with no check against the DNA. TRBV21-1 counts as a pseudogene. The length of the CDR3 is 15 residues. CDR3 bases: TGTGCCAGCAGTCCAAGGGGTAGCTCAGTGGATACGCAGTATTTT. Its translation: CASSPRGSSVDTQYF.

As to this clone: At one boundary the junction diverges from the germline segment, which might be a read error. The gene calls are TRBV7-7 and TRBJ2-1, with TRBD2 matching 10 bases. The CDR3 is 15 residues long. Germline CDR1 SSHAT, CDR2 FNYEAQ (reference sequence). The CDR3 reads CASSLGLAGVNEQFF. The CDR3 bases are TGTGCTAGCAGCTTAGGGCTAGCGGGGGTGAATGAGCAGTTCTTC.

The sample holds a few counts of this clone. V usage is TRBV19 and J usage is TRBJ1-2; 7 bases are a match to TRBD1. J was trimmed by 9 bases and V by 0 bases; bases with no gene match: 10. The germline V gene has CDR1 LNHDA and CDR2 SQIVND (reference sequence). There are 15 residues in the CDR3. The CDR3 here is CASSIDHGRGSRYTF. The CDR3 DNA follows: TGTGCCAGTAGTATAGATCATGGCAGGGGGTCGCGCTACACCTTC.

V is TRBV4-3 and J is TRBJ1-1; D remains unclear. CDR3 length: 12 amino acids. Trimming removed 2 bases from V and 7 bases from J, with 8 bases in between. From germline, CDR1 is LGHNA and CDR2 YSLEER. CDR3 in DNA: TGCGCCAGCAGCCAACTATCAGGTGAAGCTTTCTTT. It is translated as CASSQLSGEAFF.

The chain is built from TRBV10-2 and TRBJ2-7, with 12 nucleotides matching TRBD2. The trim removed 10 bases at V and 4 bases at J, leaving 14 bases unmatched. CDR1 WSHSY and CDR2 SAAADI come from the germline V gene. There are 16 residues in the CDR3. The CDR3 is CATKPSTSGSAYEQYF. The DNA of the CDR3 is TGCGCCACAAAGCCCTCGACTAGCGGGAGTGCGTACGAGCAGTACTTC.